This TCR beta chain is from a study of identical twins. This clonotype has at least ten counts. The CDR3 is 12 amino acids. V was shortened by 4 bases and J by 8 bases, with 9 bases between the two germline ends. Unique molecular identifiers were present on the cDNA, and a universal primer site came from template switching. TCRdb recomputed calls from the 5' RACE reads with MiXCR, one row per CDR3 protein. Of roughly 230,000 distinct CDR3 sequences in the sample, about 8% were seen once. These same data were also listed under a study on yellow fever vaccine responses in identical twins.

The receptor comes from a woman aged 18-29 years in good health. The chain recombines TRBV12-3 or TRBV12-4 with TRBJ2-1; D gene unclear. The sequenced sample consisted of CD8+ T cells sorted from blood. DNA for the CDR3: TGTGCCAGCAGTTCGGGCGGTCATGAGCAGTTCTTC. It translates to CASSSGGHEQFF.